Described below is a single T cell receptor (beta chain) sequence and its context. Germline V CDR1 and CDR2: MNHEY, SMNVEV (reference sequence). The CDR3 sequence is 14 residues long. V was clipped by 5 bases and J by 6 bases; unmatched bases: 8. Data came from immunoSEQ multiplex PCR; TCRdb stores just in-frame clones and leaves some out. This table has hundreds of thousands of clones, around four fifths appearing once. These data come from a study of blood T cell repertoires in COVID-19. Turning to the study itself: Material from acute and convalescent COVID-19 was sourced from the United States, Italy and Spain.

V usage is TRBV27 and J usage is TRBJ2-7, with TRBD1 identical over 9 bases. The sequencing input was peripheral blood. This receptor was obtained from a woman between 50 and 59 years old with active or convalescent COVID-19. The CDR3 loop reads CASSQDRGLTEQYF. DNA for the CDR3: TGTGCCAGCAGTCAGGACAGGGGTTTGACCGAGCAGTACTTC.